The 28 T cell receptor beta chains presented below share a single source sample, sequenced in a study of blood T cell repertoires in COVID-19 (dated by TCRdb to the early 2020s). Preparation of the library involved the immunoSEQ multiplex PCR assay. As stored in TCRdb, this immuneACCESS dataset retains in-frame rearrangements with V and J assigned. A fraction of the clones does not appear; measured against another copy, unresolved V genes explain less than half of the discrepancy, and the remainder lacks a known reason. The sample records fewer than 110,000 clones, roughly 90% of which are singletons. The top ten constitute 4.5% to 6% of the sample. The material sequenced was peripheral blood. The origin of the receptors is a man aged 35 to 55 with active or convalescent COVID-19.

The chain joins TRBV7-2 to TRBJ2-7; 9 nucleotides line up with TRBD1. The CDR3 is 15 amino acids. V dropped 7 bases and J dropped 5; count of bases not matched to a gene: 12. The V gene's germline CDR1 is SGHTA and CDR2 FQGNSA. In nucleotides, the CDR3 is TGTGCCAGCACCGCAGTAAGGACAGGGGCACACGAGCAGTACTTC. This codes for CASTAVRTGAHEQYF.

The chain combines TRBV28 with TRBJ2-3; D not certain. CDR1 is MDHEN, CDR2 SYDVKM, per germline. The CDR3 spans 14 residues. V was clipped by 3 bases and J by 1 base, with 8 bases between them. CDR3: CASSFLRGTDTQYF. CDR3 DNA sequence: TGTGCCAGCAGTTTTTTGCGTGGCACAGATACGCAGTATTTT.

The chain joins TRBV2 to TRBJ2-2; no definite D call. The V and J ends lost 3 bases and 0 bases respectively, with 5 bases between them. The length of the CDR3 is 14 residues. The germline V gene has CDR1 SNHLY and CDR2 FYNNEI. CDR3 nucleotides: TGTGCCAGCAGTGAGGGCTCGAACACCGGGGAGCTGTTTTTT. It is translated as CASSEGSNTGELFF.

This chain joins TRBV28 and TRBJ1-1; possible D gene TRBD1, 6 bases. V was pared by 6 bases and J by 0 bases, with 8 bases between. Germline CDR1 reads MDHEN; CDR2 reads SYDVKM. This CDR3 is 13 amino acids long. The CDR3 coding sequence is TGTGCCAGCAGACAGGGTGTGAACACTGAAGCTTTCTTT. As protein: CASRQGVNTEAFF.

J is TRBJ1-4 and V is TRBV4-1, with no clear D. V was shortened by 0 bases and J by 4 bases, with 12 bases between the two germline ends. Per germline, CDR1 MGHRA and CDR2 YSYEKL. The CDR3 sequence is 16 residues long. The CDR3 nucleotides are TGCGCCAGCAGCCAAGATACCCACTCACGTAATGAAAAACTGTTTTTT. Amino acids: CASSQDTHSRNEKLFF.

The chain uses TRBV11-2 and TRBJ2-7; 7 bases fit TRBD2. CDR1 and CDR2 from the germline V gene are SGHAT and FQNNGV. The CDR3 is 15 amino acids. The J segment lost 1 base and the V segment lost 6 bases, leaving 9 bases of the junction unmatched. For the CDR3, the DNA is TGTGCCAGCAGGTTTAGCGGGCGAGGATCCTACGAGCAGTACTTC. Residues: CASRFSGRGSYEQYF.

The chain recombines TRBV5-1 with TRBJ2-5, with D uncertain. The germline V gene encodes CDR1 SGHRS and CDR2 YFSETQ. This CDR3 has 12 amino acids. Trimming removed 1 base at V and 5 bases at J, with 6 bases between. CDR3 sequence: CASSLMGETQYF. The DNA for the CDR3 is TGCGCCAGCAGCTTGATGGGCGAGACCCAGTACTTC. Full variable domain (missing parts from reference TRBV5-1 and TRBJ2-5): KAGVTQTPRYLIKTRGQQVTLSCSPISGHRSVSWYQQTPGQGLQFLFEYFSETQRNKGNFPGRFSGRQFSNSRSEMNVSTLELGDSALYLCASSLMGETQYFGPGTRLLVL.

The chain combines TRBV5-1 with TRBJ2-1, with D possibly TRBD1 on 5 matching bases. Germline loops: CDR1 SGHRS, CDR2 YFSETQ. The ends were cut back, 9 bases at V and 6 bases at J, with 13 bases in the middle. The CDR3 is made up of 12 amino acids. CDR3 nucleotide sequence: TGCGCCACCCGATCAAGGGGCAATGAGCAGTTCTTC. Protein sequence: CATRSRGNEQFF.

CDR3 nucleotides: TGTGCCAGTAGTCGCATAGACAGGCAAGAGACCCAGTACTTC. It translates to CASSRIDRQETQYF. This rearrangement joins TRBV19 to TRBJ2-5; maybe TRBD1 (6 bases). The germline V and J ends were trimmed by 5 bases and 2 bases, with 12 bases remaining between them. Per germline, CDR1 LNHDA and CDR2 SQIVND (reference sequence). The CDR3 has 14 amino acids.

In its sample, this clone was seen once. The chain recombines TRBV10-3 with TRBJ1-5, with D tentatively TRBD1 (5 bases). Germline lookup yields CDR1 ENHRY and CDR2 SYGVKD. The V gene lost 3 bases and the J gene lost 4 bases, with 13 bases spanning the gap. There are 15 residues in the CDR3. This chain's CDR3 is CAISEHEQANQPQHF. The CDR3 DNA reads TGTGCCATCAGTGAACATGAACAGGCGAATCAGCCCCAGCATTTT.

This clone is a singleton in its sample. This sequence joins TRBV6-2 or TRBV6-3 and TRBJ1-2; TRBD1 agrees at 11 bases. Germline V gene data show CDR1 as MNHEY and CDR2 as SVGEGT. Trimming cost V 5 bases and J 8 bases; bases outside gene matches: 13. The length of the CDR3 is 16 residues. This CDR3 is CASSTFLGQGAYGYTF. The CDR3 nucleotides read TGTGCCAGCAGTACTTTCCTCGGACAGGGGGCATACGGCTACACCTTC.

The chain joins TRBV11-1 to TRBJ2-1, with 9 bases aligning to TRBD1. V lost 5 bases, J lost 3 bases, and 2 bases stayed unmatched. The CDR3 loop spans 14 amino acids. Germline loops: CDR1 SGHAT, CDR2 FQDESV (reference sequence). The CDR3 reads CASSRQGDYNEQFF. The CDR3 coding sequence is TGTGCCAGCAGCCGACAGGGGGACTACAATGAGCAGTTCTTC.

The rearrangement joins TRBV28 to TRBJ2-7, with D uncertain. Germline lookup yields CDR1 MDHEN and CDR2 SYDVKM. The germline V and J ends were trimmed by 4 bases and 7 bases, with 5 bases remaining between them. The CDR3 length is 10 residues. CDR3 nucleotide sequence: TGTGCCAGCAGTTCGAGAGAGCAGTACTTC. Residues: CASSSREQYF.

Here the CDR3 reads CASSLAIGYNEQFF. CDR3 DNA sequence: TGTGCCAGCAGTCTTGCCATCGGGTACAATGAGCAGTTCTTC. The chain links TRBV6-5 to TRBJ2-1, with D uncertain. This CDR3 has 14 amino acids. Looked up from germline, CDR1 is MNHEY and CDR2 is SVGAGI. V was clipped by 5 bases and J by 4 bases, with 12 bases between them.

V and J are TRBV7-3 and TRBJ1-4, with D possibly matching TRBD1 (5 bases). The CDR3 loop spans 14 amino acids. V lost 5 bases and J 4 bases, leaving 11 bases between the germline ends. In germline, CDR1 is SGHTA, CDR2 FQGTGA. CDR3 loop: CASSAQGFNEKLFF. CDR3 nucleotide sequence: TGTGCCAGCAGCGCCCAGGGATTTAATGAAAAACTGTTTTTT.

V is TRBV4-3 and J is TRBJ1-2, with a weak D call TRBD1 (6 bases). Trimming removed 0 bases at V and 0 bases at J, with 14 bases between. This CDR3 is 17 amino acids long. Germline-derived CDR1 and CDR2 are LGHNA and YSLEER. In DNA form, the CDR3 reads TGCGCCAGCAGCCAAGATTTCTTGACAGGCTCTAACTATGGCTACACCTTC. Translating it yields CASSQDFLTGSNYGYTF.

The chain is built from TRBV7-6 and TRBJ2-1; 10 bases agree with TRBD2. V dropped 5 bases and J dropped 10; count of bases not matched to a gene: 14. The length of the CDR3 is 16 residues. The germline gives CDR1 SGHVS, CDR2 FNYEAQ. CDR3 sequence reads: CASSDLLAGLRGEQFF. CDR3 bases: TGTGCCAGCAGCGATCTACTAGCGGGGCTTAGGGGAGAGCAGTTCTTC.

V usage is TRBV7-8 and J usage is TRBJ1-1, with 7 bases lining up with TRBD1. Germline V gene lookup returns CDR1 SGHVS and CDR2 FQNEAQ. J lost 6 bases, V lost 0 bases, and 7 bases had no gene match. The CDR3 has 15 residues. CDR3 DNA: TGTGCCAGCAGCTTAGCGGGGACAGTCATAGCTGAAGCTTTCTTT. It is translated as CASSLAGTVIAEAFF.

The chain carries TRBV29-1 and TRBJ1-1; perhaps TRBD1 as D (5 bases). Germline lookup yields CDR1 SQVTM and CDR2 ANQGSEA. Trimming took off 7 bases at V and 5 bases at J, with 17 bases between the two ends. The CDR3 is 13 residues long. The CDR3 DNA is TGCAGCGCGTTGGGGGGGAGGAATACTGAAGCTTTCTTT. Encoded protein: CSALGGRNTEAFF.

The chain links TRBV28 to TRBJ1-4, with 7 bases lining up with TRBD1. The CDR3 extends over 13 amino acids. Trimming removed 2 bases from V and 10 bases from J; junction bases left unmatched: 4. The germline V gene has CDR1 MDHEN and CDR2 SYDVKM. The CDR3: CASSLGAGGKLFF. Written as DNA, the CDR3 is TGTGCCAGCAGTTTAGGGGCAGGGGGAAAACTGTTTTTT.

For this clone: The junction shows a germline mismatch at one end, possibly a read error. This CDR3 is CASSLLRVGGQDRIF. The CDR3, as DNA: TGCGCCAGCAGCTTGTTGAGGGTGGGCGGACAGGATCGGATCTTC. The genes are TRBV5-1 and TRBJ2-1; 7 bases map to TRBD1. This CDR3 is 15 amino acids long. CDR1 SGHRS and CDR2 YFSETQ come from the germline V gene.

The V gene is TRBV30, the J gene TRBJ1-1, with D possibly matching TRBD1 (5 bases). Deletions cut 0 bases from V and 4 bases from J, with 9 bases between. Germline V gene lookup returns CDR1 GTSNPN and CDR2 SVGIG (reference sequence). The CDR3 is 13 amino acids. This chain's CDR3 is CAWSVSGGTEAFF. The CDR3 coding sequence is TGTGCCTGGAGTGTATCGGGGGGCACTGAAGCTTTCTTT. Together with reference TRBV30 and TRBJ1-1, the CDR3 gives the full variable domain: SQTIHQWPATLVQPVGSPLSLECTVEGTSNPNLYWYRQAAGRGLQLLFYSVGIGQISSEVPQNLSASRPQDRQFILSSKKLLLSDSGFYLCAWSVSGGTEAFFGQGTRLTVV.

The chain is built from TRBV7-9 and TRBJ2-3; 7 nucleotides line up with TRBD1. Germline loops: CDR1 SEHNR, CDR2 FQNEAQ (reference sequence). This CDR3 comprises 17 residues. The junction had 6 bases not matched to a gene; V was cut back by 0 bases and J by 0 bases. The CDR3 nucleotides read TGTGCCAGCAGCTTAGCGCTGGGACAGACTAGCACAGATACGCAGTATTTT. Translated: CASSLALGQTSTDTQYF.

This clone turned up a few times. The CDR3, as DNA: TGTGCCAGCAGCTCGAGGGTCCTGGGCGATACGCAGTATTTT. Its translation: CASSSRVLGDTQYF. This chain connects TRBV11-3 to TRBJ2-3; D possibly corresponds to TRBD2 (5 bases). Deletions cut 4 bases from V and 6 bases from J, with 14 bases between. Germline V gene lookup returns CDR1 SGHNT and CDR2 YENEEA. The CDR3 extends over 14 amino acids.

V gene TRBV18 combines with J gene TRBJ2-3, with 14 positions matching TRBD2. After removal of 6 bases from V and 3 bases from J, the junction contained 5 bases not matched to a gene. The CDR3 spans 16 residues. The germline gives CDR1 KGHSH, CDR2 LQKENI. CDR3 sequence reads: CASSGLAGEETDTQYF. The CDR3 nucleotides are TGTGCCAGCTCGGGACTAGCGGGAGAGGAGACAGATACGCAGTATTTT.

The chain links TRBV7-8 to TRBJ1-5; 7 bases are a match to TRBD1. Germline V gene sequence: CDR1 SGHVS, CDR2 FQNEAQ. V lost 4 bases to trimming and J lost 5 bases; unmatched junction nucleotides: 8. This CDR3 is built from 15 residues. The CDR3 is CASSSPGTADQPQHF. The CDR3 DNA reads as TGTGCCAGCAGCTCCCCCGGGACAGCCGATCAGCCCCAGCATTTT.

This clone was seen only once. This chain uses TRBV5-1 with TRBJ2-1; TRBD2 matches at 8 bases. CDR1 is SGHRS and CDR2 is YFSETQ in the germline V gene. CDR3 length: 16 residues. V dropped 0 bases and J dropped 0; count of bases not matched to a gene: 2. CDR3 nucleotides: TGCGCCAGCAGCTTGGAGCGGGGGAGCTCCTACAATGAGCAGTTCTTC. Translation: CASSLERGSSYNEQFF.

The V and J genes are TRBV6-5 and TRBJ1-2; unclear D gene. With 2 bases removed from V and 2 bases from J, the gap between germline ends came to 6 bases. CDR1 is MNHEY, CDR2 SVGAGI, per germline. The CDR3 covers 13 residues. The DNA for the CDR3 is TGTGCCAGCAGTTACGAGGGAAACTATGGCTACACCTTC. Residues: CASSYEGNYGYTF.